This passage covers 8 T cell receptor beta chains from one sample sequenced in a study of a mutant IDH1 vaccine in newly diagnosed glioma. Specified time point: week 23, last vaccination. Topical imiquimod accompanied each vaccine dose, which consisted of 300 ug of mutant IDH1 20-mer peptide. Their specific antigens are unknown. Profiled with immunoSEQ multiplex PCR; TCRdb holds only in-frame clones, not every one. This sample has roughly 74,000 clones, with approximately 85% found just once. This specimen consisted of PBMCs, obtained from a glioma patient whose treatment included an IDH1 peptide vaccine. Receptors were obtained from a woman aged 45-65 years with glioma.

V gene TRBV4-1 combines with J gene TRBJ2-5; 11 nucleotides agree with TRBD2. The DNA end is more similar to TRBJ2-7, so the J call may be wrong. Germline V gene data show CDR1 as MGHRA and CDR2 as YSYEKL. CDR3 length: 16 residues. This CDR3 reads CASSQISGRAAYEQYF. CDR3 nucleotide sequence: TGCGCCAGCAGCCAAATTAGCGGGAGGGCCGCCTACGAGCAGTACTTC.

The CDR3 sequence is CASSPELAGEGEQFF. For the CDR3, the DNA is TGTGCCAGCAGTCCCGAACTAGCGGGAGAGGGTGAGCAGTTCTTC. This chain connects TRBV7-2 to TRBJ2-1; 11 nucleotides match TRBD2. Losses at the gene ends were 6 bases for V and 9 bases for J; bases not matched to a gene: 10. Germline assignment: CDR1 SGHTA and CDR2 FQGNSA. The CDR3 covers 15 residues. Based on the CDR3 plus reference TRBV7-2 and TRBJ2-1, the full variable domain is GAGVSQSPSNKVTEKGKDVELRCDPISGHTALYWYRQSLGQGLEFLIYFQGNSAPDKSGLPSDRFSAERTGGSVSTLTIQRTQQEDSAVYLCASSPELAGEGEQFFGPGTRLTVL.

The CDR3 DNA reads TGTGCCAGCGGTGCGGGGCCCAATGAGCAGTTCTTC. It encodes CASGAGPNEQFF. This chain links TRBV7-8 with TRBJ2-1; possibly TRBD2 for D (6 bases). V dropped 8 bases and J dropped 6 bases, with 11 bases sitting between them. The length of the CDR3 is 12 residues. The germline CDR1 and CDR2 sequences are SGHVS and FQNEAQ.

The chain uses TRBV7-9 and TRBJ1-2; D remains ambiguous. Trimming removed 1 base from V and 5 bases from J, with 5 bases in between. The germline CDR1 and CDR2 sequences are SEHNR and FQNEAQ (reference sequence). This CDR3 is built from 12 residues. The CDR3 spells CASSLGHYGYTF. In DNA form, the CDR3 reads TGTGCCAGCAGCTTAGGACATTATGGCTACACCTTC.

The sample holds a few counts of this clone. This chain uses TRBV29-1 with TRBJ1-1; unclear D gene. Trimming took 5 bases from V and 1 from J, leaving 11 bases between them. This CDR3 has 13 amino acids. Germline V gene sequence: CDR1 SQVTM, CDR2 ANQGSEA. The CDR3 protein is CSVMDFSNTEAFF. The CDR3 DNA follows: TGCAGCGTTATGGACTTTTCGAACACTGAAGCTTTCTTT.

This sequence joins TRBV9 and TRBJ2-7, with 7 positions matching TRBD1. Trimming cost V 5 bases and J 2 bases; bases outside gene matches: 10. CDR1 and CDR2 (germline): SGDLS, YYNGEE. The CDR3 sequence is 15 residues long. CDR3 coding DNA: TGTGCCAGCAGTCCTCGTAGTGACAGGGCCTACGAGCAGTACTTC. It yields the protein CASSPRSDRAYEQYF.

This sequence joins TRBV9 and TRBJ1-3; D remains unclear. The germline CDR1 and CDR2 sequences are SGDLS and YYNGEE. Trimming left V 4 bases short and J 4 bases short, with 15 bases between. The CDR3 is 15 residues long. CDR3 region: CASSPGRPRGNTIYF. The CDR3 nucleotides read TGTGCCAGCAGCCCGGGAAGACCTAGGGGAAACACCATATATTTT.

The genes are TRBV30 and TRBJ2-4; D not resolved. This CDR3 comprises 13 residues. CDR1 and CDR2 from the germline V gene are GTSNPN and SVGIG (reference sequence). V lost 3 bases to trimming and J lost 3 bases, with 9 bases between them. CDR3 sequence (DNA): TGTGCCTGGAGATCCGGCCTCAAAAACATTCAGTACTTC. This gives the protein CAWRSGLKNIQYF.